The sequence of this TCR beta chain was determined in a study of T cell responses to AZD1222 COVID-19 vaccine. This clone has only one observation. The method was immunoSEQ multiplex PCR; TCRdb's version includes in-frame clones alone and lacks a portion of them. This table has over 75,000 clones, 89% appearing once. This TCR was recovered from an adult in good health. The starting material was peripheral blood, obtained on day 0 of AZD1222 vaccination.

CDR3 sequence (DNA): TGTGCCAGCAGCTTGGCGCCTAGGTCCTACGAGCAGTACTTC. It codes for CASSLAPRSYEQYF. The chain links TRBV7-2 to TRBJ2-7; D call uncertain. Trimming cost V 3 bases and J 1 base, with 10 bases left between them. Germline V gene data show CDR1 as SGHTA and CDR2 as FQGNSA. The CDR3 runs to 14 residues.